The clone carrying this T cell receptor (beta chain) was detected a few times. The entry originates in a study of radiation and T cells in renal cell carcinoma. There are 16 residues in the CDR3. V lost 1 base to trimming and J lost 5 bases, with 14 bases between them. Germline assignment: CDR1 MNHNS and CDR2 SASEGT. Clones were read by immunoSEQ multiplex PCR, and TCRdb kept only the in-frame ones, dropping some. Among some 150,000 clones listed, roughly 85% were seen once. As for time point: baseline pretreatment blood. Treatment noted: 15 Gy SBRT to primary tumor, nephrectomy 4 weeks later. The sample consisted of blood, taken from a patient whose treatment included radiotherapy and nephrectomy. This TCR was sampled from a woman aged 45-65 years with renal cell carcinoma. V is TRBV6-1 and J is TRBJ2-2; D is possibly TRBD2 (6 bases). This CDR3 reads CASSEVRFAGTGELFF. For the CDR3, the DNA is TGTGCCAGCAGTGAAGTTAGGTTCGCGGGGACCGGGGAGCTGTTTTTT.